The clone carrying this TCR beta chain came up a few times. TCRdb recomputed calls from the 5' RACE reads with MiXCR, one row per CDR3 protein. The table shows about 52,000 distinct CDR3 sequences, with 6% to 8.5% occurring only once. The CDR3 sequence is 15 residues long. Germline-derived CDR1 and CDR2 are MDHEN and SYDVKM. Trimming took 2 bases from V and 2 from J, leaving 13 bases between them. This entry is derived from a study of spatial heterogeneity in lung cancer. Study-wide background: Sequencing of follow-up PBMC samples took place when they were available, at a median of around two years after resection. More than eight raw reads, on average, carried each unique TCR and UMI combination.

Time point specified: blood at routine non-recurrence follow-up after resection. No cell sorting; template was whole RNA from tumor, lung tissue or PBMC. The chain joins TRBV28 to TRBJ2-7, with a possible D match to TRBD1 (5 bases). This material consisted of PBMCs, taken at follow-up. The TCR comes from a female donor with early-stage non-small cell lung cancer. CDR3 DNA sequence: TGTGCCAGCAGTTTACTCAAGACAGCCGCCTACGAGCAGTACTTC. As protein: CASSLLKTAAYEQYF.